Listed below are T cell receptor beta chains from one sample, sequenced in a study of PD-1 blockade in classical Hodgkin lymphoma. TCRdb keeps only in-frame clones here, not all; method: immunoSEQ multiplex PCR. The sample carries about 44,000 clones, around three fifths recorded once. The input for sequencing was peripheral blood mononuclear cells (PBMCs), taken before the fourth cycle of nivolumab. The receptor set was obtained from a human donor with classical Hodgkin lymphoma. Each CDR3 is given with its conserved first and last residue. D genes are given only for firm matches. The size field is filled for only some rows; it gives once, few, many or a size class.

j_call | v_call | clone_size | d_call | cdr3_nt | cdr3_aa
TRBJ1-2 | TRBV28 | NA | NA | TGTGCCAGCAGTTCCCGGGACTCTGGCTACACCTTC | CASSSRDSGYTF
TRBJ2-2 | TRBV30 | NA | NA | TGTGCCTGGAGCTTCCGGGGGACGGGGGAGACCGGGGAGCTGTTTTTT | CAWSFRGTGETGELFF
TRBJ2-7 | TRBV28 | NA | TRBD2 | TGTGCCAGCCGACCTCGGGAGGGTAGGACCTACGAGCAGTACTTC | CASRPREGRTYEQYF
TRBJ2-7 | TRBV5-1 | few | NA | TGCGCCAGCAGCCTCGACAGCCTGTACGAGCAGTACTTC | CASSLDSLYEQYF
TRBJ2-1 | TRBV7-8 | NA | NA | TGTGCCAGCAGCTTAGTCGTGGCCGGCGATGAGCAGTTCTTC | CASSLVVAGDEQFF
TRBJ2-1 | TRBV28 | NA | NA | TGTGCCAGCAGTCAGCAGGGAAGGGCAAATGAGCAGTTCTTC | CASSQQGRANEQFF
TRBJ2-1 | TRBV11-2 | many | NA | TGTGCCAGCAGACGAACAGGGTATGAGCAGTTCTTC | CASRRTGYEQFF
TRBJ2-1 | TRBV7-2 | NA | NA | TGTGCCAGCAGCTCGGCTGGGGGCCCATACAATGAGCAGTTCTTC | CASSSAGGPYNEQFF
TRBJ1-1 | TRBV6-6 | NA | TRBD1 | TGTGCCACGACAGGGTTTGAAGCTTTCTTT | CATTGFEAFF
TRBJ2-7 | TRBV27 | NA | TRBD2 | TGTGCCAGCAGTTTATTAAAGGGAACTCAGCGGGAGAGGCCATACGAGCAGTACTTC | CASSLLKGTQRERPYEQYF
TRBJ2-2 | TRBV5-6 | few | TRBD1 | TGTGCCAGCAGCTCGACAGGGGGCCGTCCTTCTAACACCGGGGAGCTGTTTTTT | CASSSTGGRPSNTGELFF
TRBJ2-7 | TRBV18 | NA | NA | TGTGCCAGCTCACTCAGTCCGGAGAGCGAGCAGTACTTC | CASSLSPESEQYF
TRBJ2-1 | TRBV7-2 | NA | NA | TGTGCCAGCAGCTTAGACCCACAGGAGTACAATGAGCAGTTCTTC | CASSLDPQEYNEQFF
TRBJ1-1 | TRBV6-5 | NA | NA | TGTGCCAGCAGCCCCAGGAGATTTGGTGAAGCTTTCTTT | CASSPRRFGEAFF
TRBJ2-2 | TRBV27 | NA | TRBD2 | TGTGCCAGCAGTCCCCGCCCGGGACTAGCGGGAAACACCGGGGAGCTGTTTTTT | CASSPRPGLAGNTGELFF
TRBJ2-5 | TRBV27 | NA | TRBD1 | TGTGCCAGCAGTCTCGGACAGGGTGGAGAGACCCAGTACTTC | CASSLGQGGETQYF
TRBJ1-2 | TRBV6-6 | NA | NA | TGTGCCAGCACCCCGTCTCCAGACTATGGCTACACCTTC | CASTPSPDYGYTF
TRBJ1-2 | TRBV15 | NA | NA | TGTGCCACCAGCAGAGACGACAAGTCCCCAACGGCCTATGGCTACACCTTC | CATSRDDKSPTAYGYTF
TRBJ1-1 | TRBV9 | NA | NA | TGTGCCAGCAGCGCAGGGAACACTGAAGCTTTCTTT | CASSAGNTEAFF
TRBJ2-7 | TRBV5-6 | NA | NA | TGTGCCAGCAGCTCAGGCTTGAACTACGAGCAGTACTTC | CASSSGLNYEQYF
TRBJ1-3 | TRBV11-1 | NA | NA | TGTGCCAGCAGCTCCCGGAGTGCTGGAAACACCATATATTTT | CASSSRSAGNTIYF
TRBJ1-1 | TRBV19 | NA | NA | TGTGCCAGTAACCAATACACTGAAGCTTTCTTT | CASNQYTEAFF
TRBJ2-7 | TRBV6-6 | once | TRBD2 | TGTGCCAGCCTAGGTGGGGGGGGCGAGCAGTACTTC | CASLGGGGEQYF
TRBJ2-7 | TRBV9 | once | NA | TGTGCCAGCAGCGTAAGCACAGGGAGCTACGAGCAGTACTTC | CASSVSTGSYEQYF
TRBJ2-7 | TRBV18 | NA | NA | TGTGCCAGCTCACCCAGGGTCTCCTACGAGCAGTACTTC | CASSPRVSYEQYF
TRBJ1-1 | TRBV5-1 | NA | NA | TGCGCCAGCAGCACAGGACAGAATAACATGAACACTGAAGCTTTCTTT | CASSTGQNNMNTEAFF
TRBJ2-2 | TRBV6-4 | NA | TRBD1 | TGTGCCAGCAGTAGTCAGGGGGCGAACACCGGGGAGCTGTTTTTT | CASSSQGANTGELFF